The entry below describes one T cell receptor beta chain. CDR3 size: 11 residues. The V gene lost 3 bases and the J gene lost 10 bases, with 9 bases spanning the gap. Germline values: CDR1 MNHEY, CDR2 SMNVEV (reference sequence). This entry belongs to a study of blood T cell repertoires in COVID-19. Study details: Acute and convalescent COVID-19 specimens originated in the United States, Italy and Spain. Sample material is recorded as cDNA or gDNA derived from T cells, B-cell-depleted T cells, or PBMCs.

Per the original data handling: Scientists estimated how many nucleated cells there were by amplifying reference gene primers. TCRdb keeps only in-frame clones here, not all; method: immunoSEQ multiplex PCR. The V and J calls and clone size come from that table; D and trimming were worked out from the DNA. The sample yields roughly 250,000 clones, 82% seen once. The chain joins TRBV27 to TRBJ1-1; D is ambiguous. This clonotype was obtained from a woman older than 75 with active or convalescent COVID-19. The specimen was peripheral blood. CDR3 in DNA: TGTGCCAGCAGTTTTCGGGGTCGAGCTTTCTTT. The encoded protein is CASSFRGRAFF.